This T cell receptor (beta chain) was found in a study of Ad26.COV2.S vaccination and SARS-CoV-2 variants (dated by TCRdb to the early 2020s). In the study overall: Vaccine-arm donors came from COV1001, a multicentre, randomized, double-blind, placebo-controlled phase I-IIa trial of Ad26.COV2.S in healthy adults. The specificity and breadth of SARS-CoV-2-reactive T cell receptors after Ad26.COV2.S vaccination were assessed by TCRbeta repertoire sequencing. Ad26.COV2.S was given intramuscularly at 5x10^10 or 1x10^11 viral particles, as a single shot or as two shots 56 days apart. A total of 32 samples were included in the TCR-sequenced set, comprising roughly 19 Ad26.COV2.S vaccine recipients, 5 placebo recipients and 8 SARS-CoV-2 convalescent individuals. Throughout the experiments and outcome assessment, investigators stayed blinded to trial group allocation. Participants in the trial were split at random into five groups of five each, receiving low-dose or high-dose Ad26.COV2.S once or twice, or else placebo on both occasions. What the authors observed across the whole study: The study was not powered to compare responses between vaccine doses or regimens. Non-spike TCR breadth was comparable between vaccine and placebo recipients, consistent with the vaccine containing only spike. After vaccination, spike-specific CD8+ and CD4+ T cell responses were reported to show substantial breadth. According to the authors, total T cell responses may have been underestimated by the TCR breadth and depth analyses. Compared with placebo recipients, Ad26.COV2.S recipients showed higher spike-specific TCR breadth (P = 0.0014).

According to the study, the label for this sample's treatment or condition signals: approximately 18 received Ad26.COV2.S at low or high dose, single or two shots; 5 received placebo; per-sample allocation not given. For vaccine and placebo recipients, the sequenced repertoires came from samples collected on day 63 after the first injection. Cohort 1b enrolled 25 or so adults aged 18-55 years at a single site in Boston, USA, between 29 July and 7 August 2020. Ad26.COV2.S was a replication-incompetent adenovirus type 26 vector expressing a prefusion-stabilized SARS-CoV-2 spike protein from the original Wuhan strain. Including the terminal cysteine and phenylalanine, the CDR3 comprises 14 residues. Left in the record is the CDR3 DNA by itself, 42 bases read in frame from the first base. A distance of 9 bases separates the germline ends of V and J, which lose 2 bases and 3 bases respectively. The germline V gene yields SGHDT for CDR1 and YYEEEE for CDR2.

A remark on this clone: The antigen this receptor binds is unknown. No base qualities exist here, and no much larger clone lies one base off it.

The immunoSEQ Assay was the method used to sequence TCRbeta CDR3 regions. After extraction, genomic DNA underwent amplification by bias-controlled multiplex PCR, followed by high-throughput sequencing. In the source study's methods: To quantify the absolute abundance of every unique TCRbeta CDR3 region, sequences were collapsed and filtered. Usable DNA was measured by amplifying reference genes present in all nucleated cells, and TCRbeta template counts were normalized to that usable DNA to estimate T cell fraction. Repertoire TCRs were annotated as SARS-CoV-2-specific when V gene, CDR3 amino acid sequence and J gene were exactly matched to a known reactive TCR set. The reference SARS-CoV-2 TCR set came from MIRA and was filtered for enrichment in COVID-19-positive ImmuneCODE repertoires, removing public or cross-reactive TCRs. Drawing on the MIRA antigens, annotated TCRs were analysed further at the level of specific ORF or position within ORF. Breadth was defined as annotated unique rearrangements over total unique productive rearrangements; depth was the summed frequency of those rearrangements. Two-sided Wilcoxon rank-sum tests were applied when comparing TCR breadth between groups. Held by TCRdb, this immuneACCESS table contains in-frame sequences only and omits some clones. Under half of the omission traces to an unresolved V gene where checked; the cause of the rest is unknown. For V, J and clone size, that table is used; D and trimming come from the DNA. The sample data list around 500,000 clones, and 80% to 90% of these were observed just once. The top ten clonotypes cover around 1.6% of the sample.

The TCR comes from a person aged 18 to 59 who received the Ad26.COV2.S COVID-19 vaccine or a placebo. The V gene is TRBV5-6 and the J gene is TRBJ1-5, with the D gene not clear enough to name. Here the sequenced sample was peripheral blood, taken in a trial of Ad26.COV2.S vaccine versus placebo. The nucleotide sequence is given as TGTGCCAGCAGCTTCTCCGGTCCCAATCAGCCCCAGCATTTT. It translates to CASSFSGPNQPQHF.